The 15 T cell receptor beta chains below were found in one sample sequenced in a study of PD-L1 blockade in urothelial cancer. The table came from immunoSEQ multiplex PCR; TCRdb's copy has only in-frame clones and leaves some out. Of about 71,000 clones in the sample, 85% to 90% were seen once. The sequencing here drew on PBMCs, taken around atezolizumab (anti-PD-L1) treatment. These receptors all come from a man aged 55 to 70 with urothelial cancer.

The genes are TRBV4-3 and TRBJ1-2; D unclear. Trimming took off 0 bases at V and 0 bases at J, with 8 bases between the two ends. Germline CDR1 and CDR2: LGHNA and YSLEER. The CDR3 is 15 residues long. The CDR3 region is CASSQDTAPNYGYTF. The DNA for the CDR3 is TGCGCCAGCAGCCAAGATACAGCACCTAACTATGGCTACACCTTC.

The rearrangement links TRBV25-1 to TRBJ2-1; 10 bases map to TRBD2. V gave up 5 bases and J gave up 8 bases; unmatched junction bases: 9. The CDR3 is 15 amino acids. Germline V gives CDR1 MGHDK, CDR2 SYGVNS. The CDR3 DNA follows: TGTGCCAGCAGTCCAGCTAGCGGGGGAGGGTATGAGCAGTTCTTC. Translated, it gives CASSPASGGGYEQFF. Based on the CDR3 plus reference TRBV25-1 and TRBJ2-1, the full variable domain is EADIYQTPRYLVIGTGKKITLECSQTMGHDKMYWYQQDPGMELHLIHYSYGVNSTEKGDLSSESTVSRIRTEHFPLTLESARPSHTSQYLCASSPASGGGYEQFFGPGTRLTVL.

CDR3 DNA: TGTGCCAGCAGCTTAACCCCTCGACAGGGGGACGAGCAGTACTTC. Translating gives CASSLTPRQGDEQYF. The gene calls are TRBV7-3 and TRBJ2-7; 9 bases match TRBD1. This CDR3 is 15 amino acids long. V trimming: 0 bases; J trimming: 5 bases; junction bases outside the gene matches: 5. The germline V gene has CDR1 SGHTA and CDR2 FQGTGA.

This clone has just one count. This chain links TRBV5-1 with TRBJ1-1; perhaps TRBD1 as D (5 bases). The V end lost 0 bases, the J end lost 6 bases, and 12 bases lay between the germline ends. Germline CDR1 is SGHRS and CDR2 is YFSETQ. The CDR3 sequence is 14 residues long. In DNA form, the CDR3 reads TGCGCCAGCAGCTTGGAGGGGAGGGGTCCTGAAGCTTTCTTT. Residues: CASSLEGRGPEAFF.

The chain links TRBV6-1 to TRBJ1-2; tentative D call: TRBD1 (6 bases). The V gene's germline CDR1 is MNHNS and CDR2 SASEGT. This CDR3 comprises 15 residues. V gave up 0 bases and J gave up 6 bases, with 14 bases separating them. CDR3 DNA sequence: TGTGCCAGCAGTGAAGCACAGGGCCGAGGGAATGGCTACACCTTC. This translates into CASSEAQGRGNGYTF.

The V and J genes are TRBV5-1 and TRBJ2-3; the D is unclear. Germline-derived CDR1 and CDR2 are SGHRS and YFSETQ. V lost 0 bases and J lost 4, with 6 bases in between. This CDR3 spans 13 amino acids. The CDR3 here is CASSLAVSDTQYF. The CDR3 DNA follows: TGCGCCAGCAGCTTGGCAGTTTCAGATACGCAGTATTTT.

The chain carries TRBV7-6 and TRBJ1-5; 7 bases align to TRBD1. V gave up 0 bases and J gave up 5 bases; unmatched junction bases: 10. This CDR3 comprises 17 residues. CDR1 is SGHVS, CDR2 FNYEAQ, per germline. The CDR3 spells CASSLARQGGVHQPQHF. The CDR3 DNA is TGTGCCAGCAGCTTAGCTCGGCAGGGGGGCGTTCATCAGCCCCAGCATTTT.

CDR3 residues: CASTLFGTGGFSYNSPLHF. CDR3 nucleotide sequence: TGTGCCAGCACTCTCTTTGGGACAGGGGGTTTCTCCTATAATTCACCCCTCCACTTT. V is TRBV11-2 and J is TRBJ1-6; 11 bases line up with TRBD1. The CDR3 has 19 residues. The V gene's germline CDR1 is SGHAT and CDR2 FQNNGV. With 7 bases clipped from V and 0 bases from J, the junction kept 11 bases outside the gene matches.

The chain is built from TRBV4-3 and TRBJ2-1, with D possibly matching TRBD1 (6 bases). This CDR3 is 17 amino acids long. The V and J ends lost 0 bases and 5 bases respectively, with 17 bases between them. The germline CDR1 and CDR2 sequences are LGHNA and YSLEER. Here the CDR3 reads CASSQDNGRGVHNEQFF. The CDR3 DNA is TGCGCCAGCAGCCAAGATAACGGCAGGGGTGTCCACAATGAGCAGTTCTTC.

V and J are TRBV5-4 and TRBJ2-7, with TRBD1 identical over 8 bases. The CDR3 is 12 residues long. Trimming at V came to 4 bases and at J to 6 bases, leaving 3 bases not matched to a gene. Germline CDR1 and CDR2: SGHNT and YYREEE (reference sequence). The CDR3 region has the DNA TGTGCCAGCAGCCGTGACAGGGGCGAGCAGTACTTC. Translation gives CASSRDRGEQYF.

The chain's CDR3 is CASKGSSEQFF. CDR3 DNA sequence: TGTGCCAGCAAGGGGTCCAGTGAGCAGTTCTTC. This sequence joins TRBV6-1 and TRBJ2-1; TRBD1 is a possible D gene (5 bases). Germline CDR1 is MNHNS and CDR2 is SASEGT. V dropped 7 bases and J dropped 9 bases, with 10 bases sitting between them. The CDR3 extends over 11 amino acids.

This chain links TRBV5-6 with TRBJ2-2, with D possibly being TRBD1 (6 bases). Germline CDR1 is SGHDT and CDR2 is YYEEEE. The CDR3 loop spans 14 amino acids. Trimming took off 5 bases at V and 5 bases at J, with 13 bases between the two ends. DNA for the CDR3: TGTGCCAGCAGTCCGGGACAACATACCGGGGAGCTGTTTTTT. Translating it yields CASSPGQHTGELFF.

This clone was seen a single time. The rearrangement joins TRBV7-8 to TRBJ1-3; the D gene is possibly TRBD1 (6 bases). Germline V gene lookup returns CDR1 SGHVS and CDR2 FQNEAQ. V was cut by 5 bases and J by 2 bases, with 10 bases left in between. This CDR3 is 14 amino acids long. CDR3 sequence reads: CASSEQGTGNTIYF. In nucleotides, the CDR3 is TGTGCCAGCAGCGAACAGGGTACTGGAAACACCATATATTTT.

This clone has just a few counts. The V and J genes are TRBV29-1 and TRBJ2-1, with TRBD2 identical over 9 bases. Germline V gene lookup returns CDR1 SQVTM and CDR2 ANQGSEA. The CDR3 is 13 residues long. V trimming: 4 bases; J trimming: 6 bases; junction bases outside the gene matches: 4. This CDR3 is CSVGREGPNEQFF. The CDR3 DNA is TGCAGCGTTGGGCGGGAGGGTCCCAATGAGCAGTTCTTC.

J is TRBJ2-1 and V is TRBV10-3; TRBD2 aligns across 14 bases. The V segment lost 4 bases and the J segment 6 bases; nucleotides outside the gene matches: 8. The CDR3 is made up of 17 amino acids. Germline lookup yields CDR1 ENHRY and CDR2 SYGVKD. For the CDR3, the DNA is TGTGCCATCAGTGGGGGACTAGCGGGAGTGGGCACCAATGAGCAGTTCTTC. It is translated as CAISGGLAGVGTNEQFF.